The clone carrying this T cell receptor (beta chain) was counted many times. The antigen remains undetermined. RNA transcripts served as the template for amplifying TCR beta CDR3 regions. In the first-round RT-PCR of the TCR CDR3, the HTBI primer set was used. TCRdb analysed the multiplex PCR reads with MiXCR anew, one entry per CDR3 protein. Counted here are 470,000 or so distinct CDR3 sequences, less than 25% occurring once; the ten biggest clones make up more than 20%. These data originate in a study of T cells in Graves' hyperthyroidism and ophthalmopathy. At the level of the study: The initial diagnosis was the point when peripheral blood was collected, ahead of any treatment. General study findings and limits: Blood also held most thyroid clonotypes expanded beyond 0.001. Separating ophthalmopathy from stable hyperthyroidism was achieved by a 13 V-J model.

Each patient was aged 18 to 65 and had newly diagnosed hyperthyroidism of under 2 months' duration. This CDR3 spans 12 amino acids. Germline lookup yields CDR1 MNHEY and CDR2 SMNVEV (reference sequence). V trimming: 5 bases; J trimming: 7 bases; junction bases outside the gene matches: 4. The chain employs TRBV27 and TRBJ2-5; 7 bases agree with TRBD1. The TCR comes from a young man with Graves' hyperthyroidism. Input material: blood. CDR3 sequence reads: CASSPTGRTQYF. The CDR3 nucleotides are TGTGCCAGCAGTCCGACAGGGAGGACCCAGTACTTC.